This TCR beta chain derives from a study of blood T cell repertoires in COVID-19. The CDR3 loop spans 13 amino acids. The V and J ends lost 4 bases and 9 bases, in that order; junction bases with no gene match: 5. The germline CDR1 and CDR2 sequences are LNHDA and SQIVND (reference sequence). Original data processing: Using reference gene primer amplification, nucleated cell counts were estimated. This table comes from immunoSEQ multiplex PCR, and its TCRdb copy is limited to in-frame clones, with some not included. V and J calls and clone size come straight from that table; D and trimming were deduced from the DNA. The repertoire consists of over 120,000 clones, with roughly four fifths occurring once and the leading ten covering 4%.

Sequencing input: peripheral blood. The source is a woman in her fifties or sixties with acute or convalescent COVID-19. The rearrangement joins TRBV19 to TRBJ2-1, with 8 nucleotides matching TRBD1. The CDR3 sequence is CASSRTGYGEQFF. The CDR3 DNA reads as TGTGCCAGTAGTAGGACAGGGTATGGTGAGCAGTTCTTC.